This T cell receptor (beta chain) was profiled in a study of cytomegalovirus exposure and HLA in healthy donors. Study-wide points: The presence/absence work took it that sequencing depth was about the same across donors. V segments that were indistinguishable, TRBV6-2 and TRBV6-3 among them, were omitted from analysis.

This clone showed up just a few times. Antigen: not known. PCR used 60 Vbeta primers and 13 Jbeta primers. Data came from immunoSEQ multiplex PCR; TCRdb stores just in-frame clones and leaves some out. Of about 120,000 clones detected, roughly 80% appear once; the ten largest clones hold approximately 28%. The CDR3 is made up of 15 amino acids. After removal of 4 bases from V and 4 bases from J, the junction contained 9 bases not matched to a gene. Germline-derived CDR1 and CDR2 are SGHRS and YFSETQ. The V and J genes are TRBV5-1 and TRBJ2-5, with TRBD2 matching over 8 bases. The material sequenced was PBMCs. This TCR was recovered from a man in his sixties in good health and CMV-seropositive. The CDR3 spells CASSPRRGAGETQYF. Here the CDR3 DNA reads TGCGCCAGCAGCCCGCGGCGGGGGGCAGGAGAGACCCAGTACTTC.